This T cell receptor beta chain was identified during a study of post-analysis software for immune sequencing data. Study observations and caveats: Relative to controls, patients had five TRBV segments at higher frequency, with TRBV5-6, TRBV5-1 and TRBV20-1 among these. The study found significantly lower normalized Chao1 diversity in multiple sclerosis patients than in controls.

From germline, CDR1 is SGHTA and CDR2 FQGNSA. The CDR3 is made up of 17 amino acids. Trimming pared 2 bases from V and 3 bases from J, leaving 19 bases between. With respect to this clonotype: Its antigen is not known.

Unique molecular identifiers had been added to the TCR beta cDNA libraries. Each sample of roughly 1 to 11 million input T cells yielded around 500,000 cDNA molecules, so each molecule approximated one T cell. TCRdb redid the calling of the PCR reads with MiXCR, one entry per CDR3 protein. The sample lists hundreds of thousands of distinct CDR3 sequences; roughly three fifths were seen once. The sequencing sample was made of blood. The chain uses TRBV7-2 and TRBJ2-5; D gene ambiguous. This sequence was found in a girl between 2 and 10 years old with multiple sclerosis. The CDR3 loop is CASSLLLGKKVEETQYF. The CDR3 DNA sequence: TGTGCCAGCAGCTTATTACTGGGGAAGAAGGTTGAAGAGACCCAGTACTTC.